The source of this T cell receptor (beta chain) is a study of T-cell reconstitution after alpha-beta-depleted transplantation in children. This CDR3 region has 15 residues. Germline CDR1 MNHEY, CDR2 SVGAGI. V lost 8 bases to trimming and J lost 5 bases; unmatched junction nucleotides: 9. A TCRbeta library incorporating unique molecular identifiers was prepared. One entry per CDR3 protein results from TCRdb running MiXCR on the PCR reads. The table shows around 600,000 distinct CDR3 sequences, with roughly 10% occurring only once. The clonotype originates from a human donor who donated a stem cell graft to a child with acute myeloid leukemia. Specimen: PBMCs from the stem cell graft donor, collected from the stem cell graft. The J gene is TRBJ2-3, the V gene TRBV6-5; 11 bases align to TRBD2. CDR3 region: CASGGVLAGEDTQYF. The CDR3 DNA reads TGTGCCAGCGGGGGGGTACTAGCGGGAGAAGATACGCAGTATTTT.